These 18 T cell receptor beta chains came from one sample sequenced in a study of vaccination effects on CD4 cells after COVID-19. Sequencing was preceded by expansion of antigen-specific CD4+ T cells with viral peptide pools in the ViraFEST assay. Cells that had been cultured for less than 13 days were the source of isolated CD4+ T cells. Vaccination of participants consisted of two doses of either the BNT162b2 or mRNA-1273 vaccine. Measured with immunoSEQ multiplex PCR; TCRdb has only the in-frame clones, and not every one. The table shows approximately 11,000 clones, with about 65% occurring only once. These receptors are not linked to any known antigen. Material: CD4+ T cells from PBMCs cultured with SARS-CoV-2 spike peptides, obtained after COVID-19 vaccination. The receptors derive from a human donor who received a COVID-19 vaccine.

This chain's CDR3 is CASRPGWANEKLFF. The CDR3 DNA follows: TGTGCCAGCAGGCCAGGGTGGGCTAATGAAAAACTGTTTTTT. This chain links TRBV6-5 with TRBJ1-4, with a weak D call TRBD1 (5 bases). The CDR3 totals 14 residues. V lost 6 bases to trimming and J lost 3 bases, with 11 bases between them. Germline V gene data show CDR1 as MNHEY and CDR2 as SVGAGI.

This chain joins TRBV5-1 and TRBJ1-2; no definite D call. The CDR3 length is 12 residues. V was cut by 2 bases and J by 7 bases, with 9 bases left in between. Germline V lookup: CDR1 SGHRS, CDR2 YFSETQ. The CDR3 region has the DNA TGCGCCAGCAGCTTCAATGGGCCTGGCTACACCTTC. Protein product: CASSFNGPGYTF.

The chain couples TRBV19 to TRBJ1-1; D gene ambiguous. Trimming pared 7 bases from V and 3 bases from J, leaving 12 bases between. Germline V gives CDR1 LNHDA, CDR2 SQIVND (reference sequence). The CDR3 is 13 amino acids. Here the CDR3 DNA reads TGTGCCAGTAAATGGGTAGGCGACACTGAAGCTTTCTTT. Translation gives CASKWVGDTEAFF.

CDR3 DNA: TGCGCCAGCAGCTTGGAGGTCAGGGACAAAAAACTGTTTTTT. As protein: CASSLEVRDKKLFF. The chain carries TRBV5-1 and TRBJ1-4; possibly TRBD1 for D (6 bases). The germline V gene has CDR1 SGHRS and CDR2 YFSETQ. The CDR3 has 14 residues. Between the trimmed V and J ends, which lost 0 bases and 9 bases, there was a span of 12 bases.

The gene calls are TRBV12-3 or TRBV12-4 and TRBJ2-5, with unresolved D. The CDR3 extends over 13 amino acids. Trimming stripped 1 base from V and 2 bases from J, with 5 bases between. Here the CDR3 DNA reads TGTGCCAGCAGTTTAGGCAGTCAAGAGACCCAGTACTTC. It yields the protein CASSLGSQETQYF.

This chain connects TRBV5-1 to TRBJ2-7, with 11 bases matching TRBD1. V was pared by 4 bases and J by 5 bases, with 8 bases of the junction left unmatched. This CDR3 comprises 15 residues. CDR1 is SGHRS and CDR2 is YFSETQ in the germline V gene. CDR3 sequence (DNA): TGCGCCAGCAGCACCGGACAGGGGGCTTTCGACGAGCAGTACTTC. It yields the protein CASSTGQGAFDEQYF.

V is TRBV5-1 and J is TRBJ2-5, with 7 nucleotides matching TRBD2. Germline lookup yields CDR1 SGHRS and CDR2 YFSETQ. V lost 0 bases to trimming and J lost 1 base; unmatched junction nucleotides: 3. There are 15 residues in the CDR3. CDR3 residues: CASSLERGPQETQYF. The DNA of the CDR3 is TGCGCCAGCAGCTTGGAGCGGGGCCCCCAAGAGACCCAGTACTTC.

This clone was counted between two and nine times. The gene calls are TRBV12-5 and TRBJ2-7, with 7 bases fitting TRBD1. Germline V lookup: CDR1 LGHNT, CDR2 FRNRAP. The CDR3 spans 13 residues. Trimming at V came to 6 bases and at J to 2 bases, leaving 4 bases not matched to a gene. CDR3 DNA: TGTGCTAGTGGCAGGGGGAGCCCCTACGAGCAGTACTTC. It encodes CASGRGSPYEQYF.

The chain employs TRBV9 and TRBJ2-2; D is ambiguous. Germline V gene lookup returns CDR1 SGDLS and CDR2 YYNGEE. V lost 0 bases, J lost 2 bases, and 8 bases lay in between. The CDR3 spans 15 residues. This chain's CDR3 is CASSVGLINTGELFF. DNA for the CDR3: TGTGCCAGCAGCGTAGGCCTAATAAACACCGGGGAGCTGTTTTTT.

The chain is built from TRBV4-1 and TRBJ1-4; perhaps TRBD1 as D (6 bases). CDR3 length equals 16 residues. In germline, CDR1 is MGHRA, CDR2 YSYEKL. V lost 0 bases and J 5 bases, leaving 13 bases between the germline ends. The CDR3, as DNA: TGCGCCAGCAGCCAAGATCGGTCAGGGGTCAATGAAAAACTGTTTTTT. This gives the protein CASSQDRSGVNEKLFF.

The chain combines TRBV5-1 with TRBJ1-5; D call uncertain. V was clipped by 0 bases and J by 7 bases, with 14 bases between them. Germline V CDR1 and CDR2: SGHRS, YFSETQ. The CDR3 has 15 residues. The CDR3 DNA reads as TGCGCCAGCAGCTTGGCCGGTAGGGTTGGACAGCCCCAGCATTTT. Translated, it gives CASSLAGRVGQPQHF.

Relative to its sample, this clone is medium-sized. J is TRBJ2-7 and V is TRBV19, with a possible D match to TRBD1 (5 bases). Germline V gene lookup returns CDR1 LNHDA and CDR2 SQIVND (reference sequence). This CDR3 has 15 residues. Trimming stripped 5 bases from V and 1 base from J, with 15 bases between. This CDR3 is CASSEQAQASYEQYF. CDR3 DNA: TGTGCCAGTAGTGAACAGGCCCAGGCGTCCTACGAGCAGTACTTC.

The CDR3 DNA is TGCAGCGGTTCCCCCGGGACTAGCGGGAGCAATGAGCAGTTCTTC. It encodes CSGSPGTSGSNEQFF. The rearrangement uses TRBV29-1 and TRBJ2-1; 14 bases line up with TRBD2. The junction had 8 bases not matched to a gene; V was cut back by 7 bases and J by 6 bases. Germline V lookup: CDR1 SQVTM, CDR2 ANQGSEA. The CDR3 is made up of 15 amino acids.

The rearrangement joins TRBV20-1 to TRBJ2-7; D gene uncertain. There are 12 residues in the CDR3. The germline CDR1 and CDR2 sequences are DFQATT and SNEGSKA (reference sequence). The V end lost 3 bases, the J end lost 2 bases, and 8 bases lay between the germline ends. The CDR3 loop is CSASPRTYEQYF. Here the CDR3 DNA reads TGCAGTGCTAGTCCTCGAACCTACGAGCAGTACTTC.

The CDR3 bases are TGTGCCAGCAGCGAACCGGGACTAGCGGGAGGTTCTGGTGAGCAGTTCTTC. Translation gives CASSEPGLAGGSGEQFF. The rearrangement links TRBV9 to TRBJ2-1; 15 nucleotides line up with TRBD2. The CDR3 sequence is 17 residues long. The V segment lost 3 bases and the J segment 9 bases; nucleotides outside the gene matches: 10. Germline assignment: CDR1 SGDLS and CDR2 YYNGEE.

V gene TRBV7-2 combines with J gene TRBJ1-5, with D hard to call. The CDR3 extends over 12 amino acids. The ends were cut back, 5 bases at V and 3 bases at J, with 5 bases in the middle. Germline values: CDR1 SGHTA, CDR2 FQGNSA. CDR3 residues: CASSHYNQPQHF. The CDR3, as DNA: TGTGCCAGCAGCCACTACAATCAGCCCCAGCATTTT.

This clone was seen just once. This chain joins TRBV10-3 and TRBJ2-3, with D unresolved. The CDR3 contains 13 residues. Germline V gives CDR1 ENHRY, CDR2 SYGVKD. Trimming stripped 0 bases from V and 5 bases from J, with 6 bases between. The DNA for the CDR3 is TGTGCCATCAGTGAGTCGGGCGGAGATACGCAGTATTTT. As protein: CAISESGGDTQYF.

The gene calls are TRBV15 and TRBJ2-3; 11 bases align to TRBD1. Germline CDR1 reads LNHNV; CDR2 reads YYDKDF (reference sequence). Unmatched junction bases numbered 8, after V lost 5 bases and J lost 4 bases. CDR3 length: 16 residues. CDR3 coding DNA: TGTGCCACCAGCGATCGGACAGGGGGCTTGTCAGATACGCAGTATTTT. It codes for CATSDRTGGLSDTQYF.